Listed below are T cell receptor beta chains from one sample, sequenced in a study of blood T cell repertoires in COVID-19. TCRdb keeps only in-frame clones here, not all; method: immunoSEQ multiplex PCR. The repertoire consists of under 150,000 clones, with approximately 79% occurring once and the leading ten covering 8.6%. The specimen sequenced was peripheral blood. Receptors originate from a man aged 50 to 59 with active or convalescent COVID-19. CDR3s include the opening cysteine and the closing phenylalanine or tryptophan. D genes are given only for firm matches. Clone size is shown for a subset of rows, as once, few, many or a class of expanded clone.

.	TRBV18	.	TRBJ2-6	15	CASSPLISGANVLTF	TGTGCCAGCTCACCACTAATCTCTGGGGCCAACGTCCTGACTTTC
.	TRBV24-1	.	TRBJ2-3	15	CATSASVSFTDTQYF	TGTGCCACCAGTGCCTCGGTTTCCTTCACAGATACGCAGTATTTT
.	TRBV7-2	.	TRBJ2-1	16	CASSRDPGLGGGEQFF	TGTGCCAGCAGCCGTGATCCCGGACTAGGGGGAGGCGAGCAGTTCTTC
TRBD1	TRBV18	.	TRBJ1-1	16	CASSPTGGAKRAEAFF	TGTGCCAGCTCACCAACAGGGGGCGCAAAGAGGGCTGAAGCTTTCTTT
TRBD1	TRBV15	.	TRBJ2-4	20	CATSRDPLDRGLVGGDIQYF	TGTGCCACCAGCAGAGATCCCCTTGACAGGGGGCTCGTGGGGGGGGACATTCAGTACTTC
.	TRBV27	.	TRBJ2-7	15	CASSSGSGRAYEQYF	TGTGCCAGCAGTTCCGGATCGGGGAGAGCCTACGAGCAGTACTTC
.	TRBV27	.	TRBJ2-6	10	CPQGANVLTF	TGTCCCCAGGGGGCCAACGTCCTGACTTTC
TRBD1	TRBV3-1/TRBV3-2	.	TRBJ1-2	12	CASSRDSYGYTF	TGTGCCAGCAGCCGGGACAGCTATGGCTACACCTTC
TRBD1	TRBV18	.	TRBJ1-5	18	CASSPPQGAGWNNQPQHF	TGTGCCAGCTCACCACCTCAGGGGGCTGGATGGAACAATCAGCCCCAGCATTTT
.	TRBV7-9	.	TRBJ1-5	15	CASSLAGGANQPQHF	TGTGCCAGCAGCTTAGCGGGGGGAGCGAATCAGCCCCAGCATTTT
.	TRBV6-1	.	TRBJ2-1	11	CASSDAGVQFF	TGTGCCAGCAGTGATGCAGGGGTTCAATTCTTC
.	TRBV5-1	.	TRBJ2-3	14	CASSLVRGADTQYF	TGCGCCAGCAGCTTGGTCAGGGGCGCAGATACGCAGTATTTT
.	TRBV5-6	.	TRBJ1-4	14	CASSFGRFNEKLFF	TGTGCCAGCAGCTTTGGCAGGTTCAATGAAAAACTGTTTTTT
.	TRBV3-1/TRBV3-2	.	TRBJ1-1	16	CASSQDFGIVNTEAFF	TGTGCCAGCAGCCAAGATTTCGGGATTGTGAACACTGAAGCTTTCTTT
.	TRBV10-3	.	TRBJ2-7	14	CAISVRTDSYEQYF	TGTGCCATCAGTGTAAGGACAGACTCCTACGAGCAGTACTTC
TRBD1	TRBV5-4	.	TRBJ2-7	14	CASSPRTGGYEQYF	TGTGCCAGCAGTCCTCGGACAGGCGGCTACGAGCAGTACTTC
.	TRBV6-6	.	TRBJ2-1	14	CASSRGQTYNEQFF	TGTGCCAGCAGCCGTGGACAAACCTACAATGAGCAGTTCTTC
.	TRBV7-8	once	TRBJ1-5	14	CASSLFGEGQPQHF	TGTGCCAGCAGCCTCTTCGGGGAGGGTCAGCCCCAGCATTTT
.	TRBV20-1	.	TRBJ1-4	15	CSASAAGPFNEKLFF	TGCAGTGCTAGTGCTGCAGGGCCATTTAATGAAAAACTGTTTTTT
TRBD1	TRBV19	few	TRBJ1-5	17	CASSTKRQGYSNQPQHF	TGTGCCAGTAGTACGAAAAGACAGGGGTATAGCAATCAGCCCCAGCATTTT
TRBD2	TRBV5-1	.	TRBJ2-1	15	CASSLVTSGYNEQFF	TGCGCCAGCAGCTTGGTCACTAGCGGCTACAATGAGCAGTTCTTC
TRBD1	TRBV6-5	.	TRBJ1-5	15	CASIPTGGAGQPQHF	TGTGCCAGCATCCCGACAGGGGGCGCTGGACAGCCCCAGCATTTT
.	TRBV10-1	.	TRBJ2-5	15	CASSESWRGRETQYF	TGCGCCAGCAGTGAGTCGTGGAGGGGGCGGGAGACCCAGTACTTC
TRBD1	TRBV7-9	.	TRBJ2-5	15	CASSGRTGGQETQYF	TGTGCCAGCAGCGGGCGGACAGGGGGACAAGAGACCCAGTACTTC
TRBD2	TRBV7-6	.	TRBJ2-2	16	CASSLQLAGGTGELFF	TGTGCCAGCAGCTTGCAACTAGCGGGAGGGACCGGGGAGCTGTTTTTT
.	TRBV5-1	.	TRBJ2-2	15	CASSLTGTDTGELFF	TGCGCCAGCAGCCTAACAGGGACGGACACCGGGGAGCTGTTTTTT
TRBD2	TRBV7-2	few	TRBJ2-7	15	CASSFVAGETYEQYF	TGTGCCAGCAGCTTCGTAGCGGGAGAAACCTACGAGCAGTACTTC
TRBD1	TRBV30	.	TRBJ2-7	15	CAWSVNRQGNYEQYF	TGTGCCTGGAGTGTGAACCGACAGGGTAATTACGAGCAGTACTTC
.	TRBV6-6	.	TRBJ1-1	16	CASSPERTPSNTEAFF	TGTGCCAGCAGCCCCGAGAGGACACCCTCTAACACTGAAGCTTTCTTT
.	TRBV28	.	TRBJ2-4	14	CASSPRSVRDIQYF	TGTGCCAGCAGTCCTCGTTCGGTGAGGGACATTCAGTACTTC
.	TRBV19	.	TRBJ1-3	14	CASSPGVSGNTIYF	TGTGCCAGTAGCCCCGGGGTGTCTGGAAACACCATATATTTT
.	TRBV28	once	TRBJ2-1	12	CASSFLDNEQFF	TGTGCCAGCAGTTTCCTAGACAATGAGCAGTTCTTC
TRBD1	TRBV19	.	TRBJ1-5	15	CASSIGGQENQPQHF	TGTGCCAGTAGTATCGGGGGACAGGAGAATCAGCCCCAGCATTTT
.	TRBV27	.	TRBJ2-5	15	CASTPGGQIQETQYF	TGTGCCAGCACCCCCGGGGGGCAGATCCAAGAGACCCAGTACTTC
.	TRBV19	.	TRBJ2-3	19	CASSMRERANREPTDTQYF	TGTGCCAGTAGTATGAGGGAAAGAGCAAACAGGGAACCCACAGATACGCAGTATTTT
.	TRBV7-9	.	TRBJ2-2	15	CASSRGQVNTGELFF	TGTGCCAGCTCCCGCGGGCAGGTGAACACCGGGGAGCTGTTTTTT
.	TRBV27	few	TRBJ1-2	13	CASSLGGNYGYTF	TGTGCCAGCAGCCTCGGAGGGAACTATGGCTACACCTTC
TRBD1	TRBV12-3/TRBV12-4	.	TRBJ1-6	13	CASSAGGNSPLHF	TGTGCCAGCAGCGCAGGGGGGAATTCACCCCTCCACTTT
TRBD2	TRBV18	once	TRBJ2-5	18	CASSPSGTSGRGGETQYF	TGTGCCAGCTCACCCTCCGGGACTAGCGGGAGAGGCGGAGAGACCCAGTACTTC
TRBD1	TRBV28	.	TRBJ1-2	13	CASSRGQRYGYTF	TGTGCCAGCAGTCGGGGACAGAGGTATGGCTACACCTTC